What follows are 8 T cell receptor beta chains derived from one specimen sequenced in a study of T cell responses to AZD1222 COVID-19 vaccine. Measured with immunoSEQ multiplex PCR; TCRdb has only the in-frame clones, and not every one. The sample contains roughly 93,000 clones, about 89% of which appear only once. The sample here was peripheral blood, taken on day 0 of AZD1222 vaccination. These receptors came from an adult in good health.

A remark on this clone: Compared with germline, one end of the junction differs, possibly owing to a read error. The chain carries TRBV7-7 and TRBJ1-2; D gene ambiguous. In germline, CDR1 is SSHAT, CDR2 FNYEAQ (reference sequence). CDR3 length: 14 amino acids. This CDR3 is CASSLDQSPYGYTF. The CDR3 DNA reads TGTGCTAGCAGCTTAGATCAGTCTCCATATGGCTACACCTTC. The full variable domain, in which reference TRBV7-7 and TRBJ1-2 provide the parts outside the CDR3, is GAGVSQSPRYKVTKRGQDVTLRCDPISSHATLYWYQQALGQGPEFLTYFNYEAQPDKSGLPSDRFSAERPEGSISTLTIQRTEQRDSAMYRCASSLDQSPYGYTFGSGTRLTVV.

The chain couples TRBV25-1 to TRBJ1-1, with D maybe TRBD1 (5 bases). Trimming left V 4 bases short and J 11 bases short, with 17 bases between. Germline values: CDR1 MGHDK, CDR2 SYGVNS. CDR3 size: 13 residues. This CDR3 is CASSASGTRWAFF. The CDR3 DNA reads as TGTGCCAGCAGTGCCTCCGGGACGCGGTGGGCTTTCTTT.

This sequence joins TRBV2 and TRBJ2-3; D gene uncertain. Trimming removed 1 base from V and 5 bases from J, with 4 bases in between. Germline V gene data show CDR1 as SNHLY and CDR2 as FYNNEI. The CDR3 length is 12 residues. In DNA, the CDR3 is TGTGCCAGCAGTGAAGACCGAGATACGCAGTATTTT. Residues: CASSEDRDTQYF. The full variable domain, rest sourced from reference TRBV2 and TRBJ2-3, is EPEVTQTPSHQVTQMGQEVILRCVPISNHLYFYWYRQILGQKVEFLVSFYNNEISEKSEIFDDQFSVERPDGSNFTLKIRSTKLEDSAMYFCASSEDRDTQYFGPGTRLTVL.

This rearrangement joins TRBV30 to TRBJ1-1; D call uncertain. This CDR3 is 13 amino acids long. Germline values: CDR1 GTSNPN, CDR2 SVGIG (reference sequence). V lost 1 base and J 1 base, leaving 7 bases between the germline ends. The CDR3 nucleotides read TGTGCCTGGAGTGGGGGTAGGAACACTGAAGCTTTCTTT. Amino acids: CAWSGGRNTEAFF.

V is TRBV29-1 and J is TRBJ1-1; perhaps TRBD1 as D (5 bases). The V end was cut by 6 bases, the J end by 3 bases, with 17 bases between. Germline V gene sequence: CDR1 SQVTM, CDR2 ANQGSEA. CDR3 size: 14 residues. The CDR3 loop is CSVVSRGRYTEAFF. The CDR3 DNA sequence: TGCAGCGTAGTTTCGCGGGGGAGGTACACTGAAGCTTTCTTT.

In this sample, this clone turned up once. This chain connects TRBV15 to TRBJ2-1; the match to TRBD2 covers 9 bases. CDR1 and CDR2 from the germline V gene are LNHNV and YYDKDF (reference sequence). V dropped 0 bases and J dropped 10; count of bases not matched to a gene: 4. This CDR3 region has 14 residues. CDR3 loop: CATSRERGGREQFF. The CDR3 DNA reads TGTGCCACCAGCAGAGAGCGGGGGGGTCGAGAGCAGTTCTTC.

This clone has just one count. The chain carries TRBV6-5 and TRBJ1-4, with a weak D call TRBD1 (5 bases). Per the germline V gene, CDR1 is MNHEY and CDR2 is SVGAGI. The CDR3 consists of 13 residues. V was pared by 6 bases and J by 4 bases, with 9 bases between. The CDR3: CASRTVINEKLFF. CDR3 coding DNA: TGTGCCAGCAGGACAGTGATTAATGAAAAACTGTTTTTT.

The DNA of the CDR3 is TGTGCCAGCAGCTTTCTCGATACGCAGTATTTT. This gives the protein CASSFLDTQYF. V gene TRBV5-4 combines with J gene TRBJ2-3; D remains unclear. V shed 2 bases and J shed 6 bases, with 4 bases lying between them. The CDR3 consists of 11 residues. The germline CDR1 and CDR2 sequences are SGHNT and YYREEE (reference sequence).